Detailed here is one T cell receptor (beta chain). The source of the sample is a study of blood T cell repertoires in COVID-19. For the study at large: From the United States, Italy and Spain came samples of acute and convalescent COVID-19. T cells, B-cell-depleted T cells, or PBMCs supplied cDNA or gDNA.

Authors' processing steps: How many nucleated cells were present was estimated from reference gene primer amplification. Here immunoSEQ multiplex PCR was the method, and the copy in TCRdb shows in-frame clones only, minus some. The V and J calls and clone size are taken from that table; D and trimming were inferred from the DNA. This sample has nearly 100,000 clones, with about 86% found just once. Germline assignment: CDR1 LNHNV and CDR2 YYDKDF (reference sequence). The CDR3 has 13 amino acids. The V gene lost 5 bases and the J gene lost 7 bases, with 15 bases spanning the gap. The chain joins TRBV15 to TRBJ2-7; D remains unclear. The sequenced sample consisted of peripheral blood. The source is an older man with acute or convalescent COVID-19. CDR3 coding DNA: TGTGCCACCAGCTCCCGTCCCCAGTGGGAGCAGTACTTC. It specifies CATSSRPQWEQYF.